The 2 T cell receptor beta chains listed next were all sequenced from one sample in a study of cytomegalovirus exposure and HLA in healthy donors. A multiplex PCR was run with 60 Vbeta primers and 13 Jbeta primers. Sequencing was performed with immunoSEQ multiplex PCR; in TCRdb, only in-frame clones are kept and a portion is missing. The sample has roughly 190,000 clones, about nine tenths seen once. Sequenced: PBMCs. These receptor sequences come from a man aged 30 to 39 in good health and CMV-seronegative.

The genes are TRBV6-1 and TRBJ1-1; D gene uncertain. Germline-derived CDR1 and CDR2 are MNHNS and SASEGT. This CDR3 contains 11 residues. V gave up 3 bases and J gave up 11 bases, with 10 bases separating them. This chain's CDR3 is CASSDSPRAFF. DNA for the CDR3: TGTGCCAGCAGTGACAGTCCGAGGGCTTTCTTT.

The gene calls are TRBV19 and TRBJ2-3, with D perhaps matching TRBD2 (5 bases). Germline lookup yields CDR1 LNHDA and CDR2 SQIVND (reference sequence). The length of the CDR3 is 14 residues. The V end lost 4 bases, the J end lost 5 bases, and 13 bases lay between the germline ends. This CDR3 reads CASSSRARGDTQYF. The CDR3 region has the DNA TGTGCCAGTAGTAGCCGGGCCCGGGGAGATACGCAGTATTTT. The whole variable domain, remainder taken from reference TRBV19 and TRBJ2-3, is DGGITQSPKYLFRKEGQNVTLSCEQNLNHDAMYWYRQDPGQGLRLIYYSQIVNDFQKGDIAEGYSVSREKKESFPLTVTSAQKNPTAFYLCASSSRARGDTQYFGPGTRLTVL.